This T cell receptor (beta chain) was recorded in a study of T cells expressing NK-cell markers. Germline V gene sequence: CDR1 SQVTM, CDR2 ANQGSEA. This CDR3 has 15 amino acids. TCRdb reprocessed the 5' RACE reads, keeping one entry per CDR3 protein, no DNA. This table lists a few hundred thousand distinct CDR3 sequences. The chain employs TRBV29-1 and TRBJ2-3; TCRdb gives TRBD1 as the D gene, but with no DNA this cannot be confirmed. The sequenced sample was blood T cells: a sorted CD56 or NKG2C T cell subset, CD4+ or CD8+ T cells, or bulk PBMC T cells (not recorded which). The receptor was isolated from a man aged 18 to 69 in good health. CDR3 region: CSVLSRPGPTDTQYF.